Listed below are T cell receptor beta chains from one sample, sequenced in a study of cytomegalovirus exposure and HLA in healthy donors. Libraries were prepared by immunoSEQ multiplex PCR; TCRdb keeps only in-frame clonotypes and omits some of them. The sample has tens of thousands of clones; about four fifths are singletons. Sequencing was performed on PBMCs. These receptors were collected from a man aged 55-75 years in good health and CMV-seronegative. CDR3s leave out the opening cysteine and the closing phenylalanine or tryptophan. Clone size, where shown, is once, few, many, or a class for clones that have expanded.

size	V	J	CDR3
.	TRBV7-2	TRBJ2-7	ASSLDTSSTSYEQY
.	TRBV4-2	TRBJ2-1	ASSRRVAGGPQFGNEQF
once	TRBV9	TRBJ2-1	ASSVGDNEQF
.	TRBV2	TRBJ2-3	ASSLAGGGEGWTDTQY
.	TRBV28	TRBJ2-5	ASSPGQETQY
.	TRBV5-4	TRBJ2-2	ASSLAPGARRTGELF
.	TRBV27	TRBJ2-3	ASSLSWAAASGGAWDTQY
.	TRBV6-1	TRBJ1-1	ASSDVYRMNTEAF
.	TRBV5-1	TRBJ1-4	ASSLEGRGSEKLF
.	TRBV28	TRBJ2-3	ASSLSSGGSADTQY
.	TRBV9	TRBJ1-2	ASSPQAYGYT
.	TRBV6-5	TRBJ1-1	ASARQAGTEAF
.	TRBV2	TRBJ2-1	ASSATSGSYNEQF
.	TRBV4-2	TRBJ2-7	ASSQEDRGGSYEQY
.	TRBV6-6	TRBJ1-5	ASSTGGGGNQPQH
.	TRBV18	TRBJ2-1	ASSLTQGTSYNEQF
once	TRBV27	TRBJ1-2	ASSERQGVRYT
.	TRBV9	TRBJ2-1	ASSGDEQF
.	TRBV6-5	TRBJ2-4	ASRRERGPENIQY
.	TRBV4-1	TRBJ1-6	ASRHGIGSSYNSPLH
.	TRBV6-1	TRBJ1-4	ASSESRGRGEKLF
few	TRBV19	TRBJ1-2	ASSQGSVRGYT
.	TRBV5-1	TRBJ2-3	ASSFGTGGTDTQY
few	TRBV6-5	TRBJ2-7	ASSPRTGGSEQY
.	TRBV19	TRBJ1-1	ASSFLPGRDTEAF
.	TRBV11-2	TRBJ1-6	ASSPGQGAYNSPLH
.	TRBV7-9	TRBJ2-3	AERETSGAGDTQY
.	TRBV4-1	TRBJ2-5	ASSQGGTSGGSETQY
.	TRBV27	TRBJ2-1	ASESYHEQF
once	TRBV7-3	TRBJ2-1	ASSLMSGGTYNEQF
.	TRBV6-5	TRBJ1-1	ASSYSVLRGTEAF
.	TRBV29-1	TRBJ1-2	SVMNFPSSYGYT
.	TRBV9	TRBJ1-2	ASSVGDRGIGYT
few	TRBV19	TRBJ2-6	ASSVPGQGTGANVLT
.	TRBV5-1	.	ASRLRGPAYEQY
.	TRBV9	TRBJ1-4	ASSVGGEEKLF
.	TRBV7-8	TRBJ2-7	ASSLEAGPTYEQY
few	TRBV7-8	TRBJ2-1	ASSLEENPGNEQF
.	TRBV30	TRBJ1-5	AWSVRQTNQPQH
.	TRBV19	TRBJ2-5	ASNPTGGNQETQY
few	TRBV6-1	TRBJ2-3	ASSEFGSRPTDTQY
few	TRBV2	TRBJ1-4	ASEREIHEKLF
.	TRBV7-9	TRBJ1-5	ASSRGTGENQPQH
.	TRBV9	TRBJ2-5	ASSGPLGAGVETQY
.	TRBV5-1	TRBJ2-7	ASSQTGGIYEQY
.	TRBV6-5	TRBJ2-7	ATGGDSRQY
.	TRBV4-1	TRBJ1-5	ASSQYSYSNQPQH
.	TRBV30	TRBJ1-4	ACQGVYEKLF
.	TRBV5-1	TRBJ2-3	ASSPGTSGGAVDTQY
.	TRBV6-1	TRBJ2-7	ASSESFAGGEQY
once	TRBV5-5	TRBJ1-1	ASSPRARGTTEAF
.	TRBV19	TRBJ1-1	ASSPLTGVNTEAF
.	TRBV5-1	TRBJ1-1	ASSPKAGRVDTEAF
.	TRBV12-5	TRBJ2-7	ASGPTREPYEQY